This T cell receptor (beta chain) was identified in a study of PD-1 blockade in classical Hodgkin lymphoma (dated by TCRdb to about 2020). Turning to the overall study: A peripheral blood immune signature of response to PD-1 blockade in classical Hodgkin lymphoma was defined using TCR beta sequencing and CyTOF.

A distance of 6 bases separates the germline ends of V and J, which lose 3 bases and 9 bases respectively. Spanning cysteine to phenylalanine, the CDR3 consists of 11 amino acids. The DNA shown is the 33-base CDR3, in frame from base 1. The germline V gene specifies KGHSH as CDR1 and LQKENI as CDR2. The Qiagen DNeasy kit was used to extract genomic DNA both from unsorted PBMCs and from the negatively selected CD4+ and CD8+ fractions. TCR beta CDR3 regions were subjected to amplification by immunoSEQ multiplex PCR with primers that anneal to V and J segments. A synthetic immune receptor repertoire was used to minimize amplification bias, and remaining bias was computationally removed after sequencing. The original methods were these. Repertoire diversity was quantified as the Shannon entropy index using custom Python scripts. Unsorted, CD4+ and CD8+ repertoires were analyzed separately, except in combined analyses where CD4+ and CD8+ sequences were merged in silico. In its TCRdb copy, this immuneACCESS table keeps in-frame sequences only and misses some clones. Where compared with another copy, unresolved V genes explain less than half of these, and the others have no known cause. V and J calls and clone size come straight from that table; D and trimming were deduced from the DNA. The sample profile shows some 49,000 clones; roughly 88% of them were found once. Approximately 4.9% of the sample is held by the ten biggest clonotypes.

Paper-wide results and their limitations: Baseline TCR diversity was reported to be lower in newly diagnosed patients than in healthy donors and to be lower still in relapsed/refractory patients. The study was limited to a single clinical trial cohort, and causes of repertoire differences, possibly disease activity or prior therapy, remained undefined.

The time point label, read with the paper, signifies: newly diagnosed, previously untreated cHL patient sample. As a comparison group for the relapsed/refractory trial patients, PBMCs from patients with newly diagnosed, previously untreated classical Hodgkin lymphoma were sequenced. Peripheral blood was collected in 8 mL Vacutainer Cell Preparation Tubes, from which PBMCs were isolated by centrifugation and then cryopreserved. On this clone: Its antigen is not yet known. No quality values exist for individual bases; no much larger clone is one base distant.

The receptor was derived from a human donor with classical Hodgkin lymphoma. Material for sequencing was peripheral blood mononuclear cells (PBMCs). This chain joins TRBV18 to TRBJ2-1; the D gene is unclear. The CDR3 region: CASSPDSEQFF. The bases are TGTGCCAGCTCACCGGATAGTGAGCAGTTCTTC. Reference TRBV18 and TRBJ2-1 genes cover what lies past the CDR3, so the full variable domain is NAGVMQNPRHLVRRRGQEARLRCSPMKGHSHVYWYRQLPEEGLKFMVYLQKENIIDESGMPKERFSAEFPKEGPSILRIQQVVRGDSAAYFCASSPDSEQFFGPGTRLTVL.